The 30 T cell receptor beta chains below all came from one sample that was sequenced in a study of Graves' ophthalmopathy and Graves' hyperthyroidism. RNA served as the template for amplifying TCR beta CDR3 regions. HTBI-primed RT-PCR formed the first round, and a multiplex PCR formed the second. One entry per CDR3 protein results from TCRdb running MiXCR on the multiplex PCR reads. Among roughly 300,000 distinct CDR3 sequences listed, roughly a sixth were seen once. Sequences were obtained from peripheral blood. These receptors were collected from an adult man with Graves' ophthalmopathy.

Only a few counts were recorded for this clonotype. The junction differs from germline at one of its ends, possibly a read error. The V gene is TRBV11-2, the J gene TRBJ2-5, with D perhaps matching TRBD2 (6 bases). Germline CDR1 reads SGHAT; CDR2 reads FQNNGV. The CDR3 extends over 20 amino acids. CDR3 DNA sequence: TGTGCCAGCAGCTTAGGGAGGGGAACTCGCGGGACCCTATGGAAAGAGTCCCAGTACTTC. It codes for CASSLGRGTRGTLWKESQYF.

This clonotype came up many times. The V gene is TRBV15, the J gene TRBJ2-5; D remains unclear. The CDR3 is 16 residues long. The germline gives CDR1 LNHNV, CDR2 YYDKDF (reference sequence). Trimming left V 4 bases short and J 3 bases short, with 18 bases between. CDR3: CATSTVKLDGKETQYF. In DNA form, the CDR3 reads TGTGCCACCAGCACAGTGAAACTGGATGGGAAAGAGACCCAGTACTTC.

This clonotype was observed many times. CDR3 nucleotide sequence: TGTGCCAGCAGCCCGGGACAGGGGCGGAAAGAGACCCAGTACTTC. This sequence encodes CASSPGQGRKETQYF. This chain links TRBV7-8 with TRBJ2-5; 10 bases are a match to TRBD1. CDR3 size: 15 residues. Losses at the gene ends were 5 bases for V and 3 bases for J; bases not matched to a gene: 6. Per the germline V gene, CDR1 is SGHVS and CDR2 is FQNEAQ.

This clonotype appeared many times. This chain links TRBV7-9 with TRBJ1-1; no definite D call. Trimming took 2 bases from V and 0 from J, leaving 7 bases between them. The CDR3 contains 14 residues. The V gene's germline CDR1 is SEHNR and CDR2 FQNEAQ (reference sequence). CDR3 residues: CASSLLEMNTEAFF. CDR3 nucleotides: TGTGCCAGCAGCTTACTGGAAATGAACACTGAAGCTTTCTTT.

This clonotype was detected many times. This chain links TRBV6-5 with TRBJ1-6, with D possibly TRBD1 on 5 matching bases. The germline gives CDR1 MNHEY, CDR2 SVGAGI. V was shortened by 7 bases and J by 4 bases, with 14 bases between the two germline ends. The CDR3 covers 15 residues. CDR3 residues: CASNYLGTYNSPLHF. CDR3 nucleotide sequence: TGTGCCAGCAACTACTTAGGGACGTATAATTCACCCCTCCACTTT.

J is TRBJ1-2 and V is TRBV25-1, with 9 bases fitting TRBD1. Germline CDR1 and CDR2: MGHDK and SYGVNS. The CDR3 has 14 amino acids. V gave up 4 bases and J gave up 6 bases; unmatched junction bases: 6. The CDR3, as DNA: TGTGCCAGCAGTGCCGGGACAGGGCGACATGGCTACACCTTC. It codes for CASSAGTGRHGYTF.

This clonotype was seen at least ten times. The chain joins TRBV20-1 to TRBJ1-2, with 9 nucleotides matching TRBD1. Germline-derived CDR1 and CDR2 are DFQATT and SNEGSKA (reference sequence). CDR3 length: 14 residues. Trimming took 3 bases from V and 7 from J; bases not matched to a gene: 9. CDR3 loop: CSASLKGTGLGYTF. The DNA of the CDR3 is TGCAGTGCTAGTTTAAAGGGGACAGGGCTTGGCTACACCTTC.

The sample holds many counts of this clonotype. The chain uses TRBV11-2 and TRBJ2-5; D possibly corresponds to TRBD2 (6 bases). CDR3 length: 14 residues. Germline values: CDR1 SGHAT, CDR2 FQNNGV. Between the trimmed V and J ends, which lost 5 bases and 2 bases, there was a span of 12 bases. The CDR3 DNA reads TGTGCCAGCAGCCAAAGGGCGGGGCAAGAGACCCAGTACTTC. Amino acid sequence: CASSQRAGQETQYF.

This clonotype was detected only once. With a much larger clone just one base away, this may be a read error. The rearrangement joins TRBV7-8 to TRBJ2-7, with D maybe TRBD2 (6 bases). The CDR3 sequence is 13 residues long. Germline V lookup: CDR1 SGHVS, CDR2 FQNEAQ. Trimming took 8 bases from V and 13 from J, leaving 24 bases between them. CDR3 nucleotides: TGTGCCAGCGGCCTAGACGGGGGATCGGTGGGTTACTTC. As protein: CASGLDGGSVGYF.

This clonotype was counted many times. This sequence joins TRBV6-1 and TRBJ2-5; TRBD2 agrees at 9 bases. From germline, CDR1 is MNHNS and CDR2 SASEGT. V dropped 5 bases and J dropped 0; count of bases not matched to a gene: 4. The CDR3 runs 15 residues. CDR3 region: CASSKTSGDQETQYF. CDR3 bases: TGTGCCAGCAGTAAGACTAGCGGCGACCAAGAGACCCAGTACTTC.

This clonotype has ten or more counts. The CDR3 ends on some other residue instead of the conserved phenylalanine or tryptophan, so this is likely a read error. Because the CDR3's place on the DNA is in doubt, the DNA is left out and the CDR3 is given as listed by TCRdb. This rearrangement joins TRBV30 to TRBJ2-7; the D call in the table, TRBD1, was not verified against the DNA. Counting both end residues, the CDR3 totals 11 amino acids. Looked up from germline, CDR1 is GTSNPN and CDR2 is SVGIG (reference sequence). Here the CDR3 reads CAWTTNLLGGI.

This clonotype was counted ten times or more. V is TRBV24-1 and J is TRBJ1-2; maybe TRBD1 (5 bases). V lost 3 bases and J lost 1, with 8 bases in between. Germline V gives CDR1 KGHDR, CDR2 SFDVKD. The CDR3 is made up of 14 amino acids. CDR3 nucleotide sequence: TGTGCCACCAGTGATCCGGACAATAACTATGGCTACACCTTC. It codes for CATSDPDNNYGYTF.

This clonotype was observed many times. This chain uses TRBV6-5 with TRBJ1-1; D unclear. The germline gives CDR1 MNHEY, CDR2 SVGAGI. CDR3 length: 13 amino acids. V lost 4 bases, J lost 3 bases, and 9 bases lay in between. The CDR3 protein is CASSWRRDTEAFF. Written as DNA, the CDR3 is TGTGCCAGCAGTTGGCGACGGGACACTGAAGCTTTCTTT.

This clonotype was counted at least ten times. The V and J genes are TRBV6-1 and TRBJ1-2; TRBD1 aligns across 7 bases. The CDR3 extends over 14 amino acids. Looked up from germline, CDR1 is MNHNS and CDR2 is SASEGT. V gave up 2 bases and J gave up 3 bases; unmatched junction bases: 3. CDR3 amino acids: CASSELGTDYGYTF. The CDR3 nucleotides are TGTGCCAGCAGTGAATTGGGGACAGACTATGGCTACACCTTC.

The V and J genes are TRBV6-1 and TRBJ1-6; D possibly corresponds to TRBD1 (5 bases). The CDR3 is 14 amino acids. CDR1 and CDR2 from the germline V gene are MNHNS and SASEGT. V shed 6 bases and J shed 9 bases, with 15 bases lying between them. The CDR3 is CASSLGGAGSPLHF. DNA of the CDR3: TGTGCCAGCAGCCTCGGAGGGGCGGGTTCACCCCTCCACTTT.

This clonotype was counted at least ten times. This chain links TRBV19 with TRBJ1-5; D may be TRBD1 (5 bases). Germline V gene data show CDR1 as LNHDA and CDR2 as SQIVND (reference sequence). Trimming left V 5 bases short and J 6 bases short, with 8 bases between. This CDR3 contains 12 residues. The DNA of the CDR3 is TGTGCCAGTAGTGGAGGGGTTCAGCCCCAGCATTTT. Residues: CASSGGVQPQHF.

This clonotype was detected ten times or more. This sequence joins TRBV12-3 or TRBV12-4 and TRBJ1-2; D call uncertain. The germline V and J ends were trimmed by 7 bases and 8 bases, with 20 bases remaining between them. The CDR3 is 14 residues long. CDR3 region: CASTPRTPNSGYTF. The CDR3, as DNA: TGTGCCAGCACCCCCAGGACTCCCAACTCCGGCTACACCTTC.

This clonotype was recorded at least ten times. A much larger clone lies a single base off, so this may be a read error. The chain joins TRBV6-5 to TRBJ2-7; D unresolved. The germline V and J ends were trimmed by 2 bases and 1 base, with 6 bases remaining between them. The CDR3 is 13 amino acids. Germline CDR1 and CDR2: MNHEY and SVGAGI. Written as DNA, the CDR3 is TGTGCCAGCAGTTACGGGGAATCCTACGAGCAGTACTTC. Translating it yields CASSYGESYEQYF.

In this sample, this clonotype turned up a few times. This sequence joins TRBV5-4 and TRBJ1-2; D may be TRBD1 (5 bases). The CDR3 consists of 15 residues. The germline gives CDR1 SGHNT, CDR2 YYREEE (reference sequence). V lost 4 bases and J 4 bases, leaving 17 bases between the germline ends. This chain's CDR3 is CASSTPTGTSYGYTF. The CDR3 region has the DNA TGTGCCAGCAGCACCCCGACCGGGACGTCCTATGGCTACACCTTC.

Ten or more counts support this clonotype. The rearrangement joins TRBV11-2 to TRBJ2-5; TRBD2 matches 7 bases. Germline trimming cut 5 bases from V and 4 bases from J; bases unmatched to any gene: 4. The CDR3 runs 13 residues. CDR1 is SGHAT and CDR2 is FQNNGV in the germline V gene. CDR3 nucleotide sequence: TGTGCCAGCAGCGATACTAGCGTAGAGACCCAGTACTTC. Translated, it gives CASSDTSVETQYF.

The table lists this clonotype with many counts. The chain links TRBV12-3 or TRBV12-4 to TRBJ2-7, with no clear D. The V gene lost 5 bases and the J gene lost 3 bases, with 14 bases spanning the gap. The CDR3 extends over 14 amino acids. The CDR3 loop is CASSPVPRDYEQYF. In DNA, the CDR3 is TGTGCCAGCAGTCCCGTCCCCCGCGACTACGAGCAGTACTTC.

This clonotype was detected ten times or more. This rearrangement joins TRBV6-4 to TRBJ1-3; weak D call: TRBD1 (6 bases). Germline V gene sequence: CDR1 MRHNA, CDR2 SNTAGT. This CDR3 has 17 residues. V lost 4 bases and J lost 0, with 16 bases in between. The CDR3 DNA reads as TGTGCCAGCAGTGCCCTAATGGGGGGCTTCTCTGGAAACACCATATATTTT. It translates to CASSALMGGFSGNTIYF.

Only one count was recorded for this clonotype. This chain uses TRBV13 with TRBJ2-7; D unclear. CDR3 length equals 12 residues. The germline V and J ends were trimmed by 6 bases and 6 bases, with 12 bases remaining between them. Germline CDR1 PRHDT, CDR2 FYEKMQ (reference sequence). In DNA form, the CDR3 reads TGTGCCAGCAGTCAGTCGGCTCTCGAGCAGTACTTC. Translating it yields CASSQSALEQYF.

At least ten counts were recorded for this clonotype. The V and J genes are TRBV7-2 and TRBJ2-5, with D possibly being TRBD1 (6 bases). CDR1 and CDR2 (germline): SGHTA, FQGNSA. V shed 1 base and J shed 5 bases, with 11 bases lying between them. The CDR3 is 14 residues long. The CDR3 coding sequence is TGTGCCAGCAGCTTAGATTGGGGGCCTGAGACCCAGTACTTC. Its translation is CASSLDWGPETQYF.

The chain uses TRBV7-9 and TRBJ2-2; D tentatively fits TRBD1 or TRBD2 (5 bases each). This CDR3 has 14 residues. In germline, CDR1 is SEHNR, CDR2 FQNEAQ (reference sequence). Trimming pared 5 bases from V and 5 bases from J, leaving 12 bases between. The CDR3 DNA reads TGTGCCAGCAGCCGGGACCTGGGGACCGGGGAGCTGTTTTTT. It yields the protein CASSRDLGTGELFF.

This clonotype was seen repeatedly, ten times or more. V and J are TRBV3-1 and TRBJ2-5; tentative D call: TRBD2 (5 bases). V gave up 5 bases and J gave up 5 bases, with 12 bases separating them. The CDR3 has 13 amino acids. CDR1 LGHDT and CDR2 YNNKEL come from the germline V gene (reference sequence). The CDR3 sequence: CASSAGRGETQYF. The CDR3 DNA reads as TGTGCCAGCAGCGCGGGTCGAGGTGAGACCCAGTACTTC.

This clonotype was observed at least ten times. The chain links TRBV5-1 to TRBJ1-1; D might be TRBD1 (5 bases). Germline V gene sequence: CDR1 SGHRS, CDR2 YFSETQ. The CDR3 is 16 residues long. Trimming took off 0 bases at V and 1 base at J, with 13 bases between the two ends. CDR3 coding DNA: TGCGCCAGCAGCTTGGCCGGCGGGGGACCGAACACTGAAGCTTTCTTT. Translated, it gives CASSLAGGGPNTEAFF.

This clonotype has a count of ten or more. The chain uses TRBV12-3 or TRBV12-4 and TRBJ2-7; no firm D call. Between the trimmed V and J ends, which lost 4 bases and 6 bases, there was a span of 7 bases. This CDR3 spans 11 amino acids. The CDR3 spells CASSSAVEQYF. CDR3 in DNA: TGTGCCAGCAGTTCGGCTGTCGAGCAGTACTTC.

CDR3 DNA sequence: TGTGCCAGCAGCCCGTGGGAAACTGAAGCTTTCTTT. Translating gives CASSPWETEAFF. The chain has TRBV7-2 and TRBJ1-1, with unresolved D. V dropped 5 bases and J dropped 5 bases, with 9 bases sitting between them. This CDR3 contains 12 residues. Germline V gives CDR1 SGHTA, CDR2 FQGNSA.

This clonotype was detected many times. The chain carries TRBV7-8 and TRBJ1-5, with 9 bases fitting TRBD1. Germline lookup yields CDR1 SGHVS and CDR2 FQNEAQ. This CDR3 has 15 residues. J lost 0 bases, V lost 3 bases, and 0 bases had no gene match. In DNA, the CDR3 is TGTGCCAGCAGCTTGGGACAGGGTAGCAATCAGCCCCAGCATTTT. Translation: CASSLGQGSNQPQHF.